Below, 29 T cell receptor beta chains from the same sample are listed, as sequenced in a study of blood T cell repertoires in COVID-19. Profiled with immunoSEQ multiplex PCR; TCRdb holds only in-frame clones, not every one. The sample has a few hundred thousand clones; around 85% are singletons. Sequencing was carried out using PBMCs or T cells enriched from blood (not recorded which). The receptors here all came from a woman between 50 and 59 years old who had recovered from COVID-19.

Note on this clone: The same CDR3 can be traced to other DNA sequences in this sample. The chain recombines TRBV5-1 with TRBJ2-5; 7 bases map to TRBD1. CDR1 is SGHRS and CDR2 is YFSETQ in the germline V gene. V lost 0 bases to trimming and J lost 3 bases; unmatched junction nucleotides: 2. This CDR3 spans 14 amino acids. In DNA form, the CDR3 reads TGCGCCAGCAGCTTGGAAGGGGGCAAAGAGACCCAGTACTTC. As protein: CASSLEGGKETQYF.

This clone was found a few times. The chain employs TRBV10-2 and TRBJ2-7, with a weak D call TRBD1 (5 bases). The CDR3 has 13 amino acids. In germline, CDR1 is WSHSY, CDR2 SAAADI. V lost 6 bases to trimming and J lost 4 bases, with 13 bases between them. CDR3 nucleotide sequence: TGCGCCAGCAGATATGACAGATTATACGAGCAGTACTTC. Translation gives CASRYDRLYEQYF.

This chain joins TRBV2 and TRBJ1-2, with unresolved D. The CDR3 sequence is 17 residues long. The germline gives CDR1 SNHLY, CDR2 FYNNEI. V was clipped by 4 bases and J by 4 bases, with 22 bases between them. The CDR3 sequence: CASSGYRYRQLAYGYTF. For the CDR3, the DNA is TGTGCCAGCAGTGGCTACAGATATAGGCAACTAGCCTATGGCTACACCTTC.

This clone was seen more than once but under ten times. DNA for the CDR3: TGTGCCAGCAGTTACTCACAGACAGGACTCTATGGCTACACCTTC. Protein sequence: CASSYSQTGLYGYTF. The rearrangement joins TRBV6-5 to TRBJ1-2; D is perhaps TRBD1 (6 bases). The germline CDR1 and CDR2 sequences are MNHEY and SVGAGI. The CDR3 covers 15 residues. V was clipped by 0 bases and J by 4 bases, with 12 bases between them.

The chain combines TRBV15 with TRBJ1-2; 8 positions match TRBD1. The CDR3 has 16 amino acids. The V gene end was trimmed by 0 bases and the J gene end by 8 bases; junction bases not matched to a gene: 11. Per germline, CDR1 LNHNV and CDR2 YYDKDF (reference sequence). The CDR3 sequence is CATSRDPTGAGGGYTF. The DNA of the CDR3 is TGTGCCACCAGCAGAGATCCTACTGGGGCAGGGGGCGGCTACACCTTC.

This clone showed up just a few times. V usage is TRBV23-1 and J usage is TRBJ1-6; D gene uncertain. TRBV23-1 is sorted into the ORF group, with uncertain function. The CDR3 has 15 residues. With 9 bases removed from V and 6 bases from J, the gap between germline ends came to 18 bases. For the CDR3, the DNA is TGCGCCAGTCTAGAAGAGGAATCGGGTAATTCACCCCTCCACTTT. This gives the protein CASLEEESGNSPLHF.

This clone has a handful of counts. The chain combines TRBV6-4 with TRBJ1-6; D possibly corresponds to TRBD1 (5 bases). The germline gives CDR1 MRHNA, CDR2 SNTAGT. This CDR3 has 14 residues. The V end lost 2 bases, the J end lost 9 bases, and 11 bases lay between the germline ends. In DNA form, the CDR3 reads TGTGCCAGCAGTGACAAAGGGGATGGTTCACCCCTCCACTTT. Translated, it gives CASSDKGDGSPLHF.

CDR3 residues: CASVDRVSGYTF. The CDR3 DNA follows: TGTGCCAGCGTGGACAGGGTGTCTGGCTACACCTTC. J is TRBJ1-2 and V is TRBV28; 8 nucleotides agree with TRBD1. The CDR3 loop spans 12 amino acids. The germline V gene has CDR1 MDHEN and CDR2 SYDVKM. The J segment lost 7 bases and the V segment lost 8 bases, leaving 6 bases of the junction unmatched.

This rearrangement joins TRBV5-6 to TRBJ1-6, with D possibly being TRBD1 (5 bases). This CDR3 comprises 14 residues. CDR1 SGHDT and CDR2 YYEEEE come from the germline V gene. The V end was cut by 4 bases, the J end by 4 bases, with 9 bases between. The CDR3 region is CASSRNRYNSPLHF. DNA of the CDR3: TGTGCCAGCAGCAGGAACAGGTATAATTCACCCCTCCACTTT.

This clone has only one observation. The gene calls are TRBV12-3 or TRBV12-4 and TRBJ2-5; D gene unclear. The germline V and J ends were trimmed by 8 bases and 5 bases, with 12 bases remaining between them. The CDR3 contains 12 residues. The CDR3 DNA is TGTGCCAGCGGCTCCCCTGTCGAGACCCAGTACTTC. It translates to CASGSPVETQYF.

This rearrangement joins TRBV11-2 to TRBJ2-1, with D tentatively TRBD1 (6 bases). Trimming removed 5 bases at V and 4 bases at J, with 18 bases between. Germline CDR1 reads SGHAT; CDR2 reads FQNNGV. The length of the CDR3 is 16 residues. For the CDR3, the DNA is TGTGCCAGCAGCACAGTGACAGGCCGGAGATACAATGAGCAGTTCTTC. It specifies CASSTVTGRRYNEQFF.

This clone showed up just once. CDR3 in DNA: TGCGCCAGCAAGGGACAGGGGGCCGGTCGTACGCAGTATTTT. Amino acids: CASKGQGAGRTQYF. This rearrangement joins TRBV5-1 to TRBJ2-3, with TRBD1 matching over 12 bases. Trimming at V came to 6 bases and at J to 8 bases, leaving 7 bases not matched to a gene. The CDR3 is 14 residues long. The germline CDR1 and CDR2 sequences are SGHRS and YFSETQ.

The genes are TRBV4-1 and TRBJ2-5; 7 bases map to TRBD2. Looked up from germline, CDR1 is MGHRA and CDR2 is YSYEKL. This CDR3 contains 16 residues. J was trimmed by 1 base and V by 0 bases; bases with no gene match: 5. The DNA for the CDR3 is TGCGCCAGCAGCCAAGATAGGTCTAGCGGCCAAGAGACCCAGTACTTC. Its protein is CASSQDRSSGQETQYF.

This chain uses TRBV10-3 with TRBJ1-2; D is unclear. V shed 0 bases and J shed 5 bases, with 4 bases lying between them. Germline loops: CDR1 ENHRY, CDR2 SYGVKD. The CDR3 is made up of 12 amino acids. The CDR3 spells CAISESSYGYTF. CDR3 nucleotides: TGTGCCATCAGTGAGTCCAGTTATGGCTACACCTTC.

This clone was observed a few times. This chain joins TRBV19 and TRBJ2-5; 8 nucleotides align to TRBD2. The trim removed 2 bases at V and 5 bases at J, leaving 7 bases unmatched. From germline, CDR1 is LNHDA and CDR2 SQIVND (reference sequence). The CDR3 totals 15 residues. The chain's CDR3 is CASSIKTGGPETQYF. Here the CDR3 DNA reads TGTGCCAGTAGTATAAAAACGGGAGGGCCGGAGACCCAGTACTTC.

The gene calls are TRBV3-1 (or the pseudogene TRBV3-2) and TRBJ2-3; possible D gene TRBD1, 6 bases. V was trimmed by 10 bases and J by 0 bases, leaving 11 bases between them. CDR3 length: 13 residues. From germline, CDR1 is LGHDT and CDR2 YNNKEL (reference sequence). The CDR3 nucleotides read TGTGCCACCGGGACATACAGCACAGATACGCAGTATTTT. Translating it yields CATGTYSTDTQYF.

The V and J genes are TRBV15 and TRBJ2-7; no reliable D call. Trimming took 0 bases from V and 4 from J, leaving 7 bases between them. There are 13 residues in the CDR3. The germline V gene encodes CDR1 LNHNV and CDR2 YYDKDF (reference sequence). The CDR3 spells CATSRDLRYEQYF. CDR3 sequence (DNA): TGTGCCACCAGCAGAGATCTTAGATACGAGCAGTACTTC.

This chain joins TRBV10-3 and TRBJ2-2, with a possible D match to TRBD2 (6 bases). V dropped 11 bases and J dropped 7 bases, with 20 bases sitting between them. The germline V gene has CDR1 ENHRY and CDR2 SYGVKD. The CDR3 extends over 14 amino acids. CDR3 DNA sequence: TGTGCCTCACACGGGGGTGGAGGGATCGGGGAGCTGTTTTTT. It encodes CASHGGGGIGELFF.

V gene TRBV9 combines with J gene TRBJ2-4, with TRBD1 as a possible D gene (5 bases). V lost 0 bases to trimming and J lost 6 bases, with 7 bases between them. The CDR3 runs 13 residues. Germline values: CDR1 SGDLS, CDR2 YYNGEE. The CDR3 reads CASSVGQGNIQYF. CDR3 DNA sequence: TGTGCCAGCAGCGTAGGTCAGGGAAACATTCAGTACTTC.

CDR3 sequence: CASSEGSWNQPQHF. CDR3 nucleotides: TGTGCCAGCAGTGAAGGCAGTTGGAATCAGCCCCAGCATTTT. The rearrangement uses TRBV25-1 and TRBJ1-5; D is ambiguous. There are 14 residues in the CDR3. The V gene lost 2 bases and the J gene lost 4 bases, with 9 bases spanning the gap. Germline V lookup: CDR1 MGHDK, CDR2 SYGVNS.

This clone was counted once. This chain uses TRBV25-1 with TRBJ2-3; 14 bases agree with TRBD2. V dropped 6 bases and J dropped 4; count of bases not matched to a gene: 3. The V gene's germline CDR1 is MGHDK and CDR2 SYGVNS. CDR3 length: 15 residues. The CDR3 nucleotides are TGTGCCAGCAGCCGACTAGCGGGAGGGCCAGATACGCAGTATTTT. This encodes CASSRLAGGPDTQYF.

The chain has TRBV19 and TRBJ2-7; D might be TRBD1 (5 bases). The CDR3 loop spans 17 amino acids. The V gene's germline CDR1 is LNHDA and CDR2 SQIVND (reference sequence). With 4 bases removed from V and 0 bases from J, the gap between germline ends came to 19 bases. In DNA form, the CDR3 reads TGTGCCAGTAGTACATCCTCAGGACAAGGTTTCTCCTACGAGCAGTACTTC. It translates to CASSTSSGQGFSYEQYF.

As DNA, the CDR3 is TGTGCCACCAGCAGAGATCTAGCGGAGTATTCCTACGAGCAGTACTTC. Translated: CATSRDLAEYSYEQYF. This chain uses TRBV15 with TRBJ2-7; 7 nucleotides agree with TRBD2. The CDR3 spans 16 residues. Germline values: CDR1 LNHNV, CDR2 YYDKDF (reference sequence). The V and J ends lost 0 bases and 1 base, in that order; junction bases with no gene match: 6.

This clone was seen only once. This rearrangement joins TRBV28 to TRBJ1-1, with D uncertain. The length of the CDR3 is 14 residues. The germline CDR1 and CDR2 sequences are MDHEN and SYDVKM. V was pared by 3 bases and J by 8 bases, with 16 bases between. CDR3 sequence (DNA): TGTGCCAGCAGTTTTGGGGAGGGTGAATCGGAAGCTTTCTTT. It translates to CASSFGEGESEAFF.

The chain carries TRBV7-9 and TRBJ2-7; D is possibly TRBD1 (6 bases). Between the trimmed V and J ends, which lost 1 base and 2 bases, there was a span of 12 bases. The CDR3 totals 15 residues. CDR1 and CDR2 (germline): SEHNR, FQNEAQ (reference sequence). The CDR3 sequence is CASSLVGPGAYEQYF. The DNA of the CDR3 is TGTGCCAGCAGCTTAGTTGGTCCAGGGGCCTACGAGCAGTACTTC.

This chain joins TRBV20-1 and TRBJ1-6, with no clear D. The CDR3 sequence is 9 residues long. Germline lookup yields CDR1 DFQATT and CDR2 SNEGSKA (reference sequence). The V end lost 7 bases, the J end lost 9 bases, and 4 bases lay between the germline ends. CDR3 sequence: CSVGSPLHF. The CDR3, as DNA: TGCAGTGTCGGTTCACCCCTCCACTTT.

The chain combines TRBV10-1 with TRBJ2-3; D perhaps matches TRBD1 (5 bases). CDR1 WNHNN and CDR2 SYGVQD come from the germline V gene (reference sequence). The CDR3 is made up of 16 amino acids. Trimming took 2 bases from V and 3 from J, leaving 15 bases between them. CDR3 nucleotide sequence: TGCGCCAGCAGTGAGGGAAGGGGTCTGGGTACAGATACGCAGTATTTT. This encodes CASSEGRGLGTDTQYF.

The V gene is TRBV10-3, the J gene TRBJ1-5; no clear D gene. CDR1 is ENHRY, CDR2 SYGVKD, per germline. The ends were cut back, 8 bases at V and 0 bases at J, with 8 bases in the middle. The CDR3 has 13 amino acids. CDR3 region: CAIGEDSNQPQHF. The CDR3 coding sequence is TGTGCCATCGGGGAGGATAGCAATCAGCCCCAGCATTTT.

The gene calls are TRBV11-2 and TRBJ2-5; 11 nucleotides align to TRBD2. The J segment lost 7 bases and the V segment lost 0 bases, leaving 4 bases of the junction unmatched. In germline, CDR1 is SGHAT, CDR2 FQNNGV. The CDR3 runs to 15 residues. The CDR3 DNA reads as TGTGCCAGCAGCTTAGATAGCGGGAGGGCAGGGACCCAGTACTTC. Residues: CASSLDSGRAGTQYF.